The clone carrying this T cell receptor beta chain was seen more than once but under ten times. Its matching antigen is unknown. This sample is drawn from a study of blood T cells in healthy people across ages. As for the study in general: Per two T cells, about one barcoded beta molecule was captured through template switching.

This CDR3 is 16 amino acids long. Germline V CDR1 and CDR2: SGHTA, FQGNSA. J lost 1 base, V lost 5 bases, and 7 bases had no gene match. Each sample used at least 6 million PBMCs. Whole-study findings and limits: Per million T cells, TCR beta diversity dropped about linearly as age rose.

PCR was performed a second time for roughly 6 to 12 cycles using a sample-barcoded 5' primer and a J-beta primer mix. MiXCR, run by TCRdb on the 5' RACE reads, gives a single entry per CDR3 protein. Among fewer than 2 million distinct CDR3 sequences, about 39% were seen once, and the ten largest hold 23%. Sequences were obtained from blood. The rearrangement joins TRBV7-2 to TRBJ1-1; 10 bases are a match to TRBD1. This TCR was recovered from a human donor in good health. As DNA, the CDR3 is TGTGCCAGCAGCCTGACAGGGGGCGAGGGGAACACTGAAGCTTTCTTT. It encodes CASSLTGGEGNTEAFF.